This TCR beta chain is drawn from a study of T cell repertoires in ileal Crohn's disease (dated by TCRdb to about 2019). Turning to the overall study: At the time of surgery, around 35% of patients were active smokers, and the median duration of disease was around eight years. Surgery was performed for a complication in all patients, with stricturing disease in about 60% and penetrating disease in approximately 40%. Postoperative therapy was given to about half of the patients, with thiopurines administered to about a dozen patients and anti-TNF agents administered to approximately 20 patients. The TCR repertoire was analysed in approximately 60 patients with Crohn's disease drawn from a prospective multicentre cohort. The study was conducted in parallel with a multicentre cohort that was designed to identify predictors of early endoscopic recurrence following ileocolonic resection. A Rutgeerts score above i0 was used to define endoscopic postoperative recurrence. The study sequenced fewer than 200 mucosal samples from more than 50 patients, taken at several locations on the surgical specimen and at postoperative endoscopy. General study outcomes and caveats: A significantly higher proportion of clonal expansions was observed in active smokers at surgery than in non-smokers (approximately 26% vs 17%, p=0.02). Higher percentages of high-frequency clones at the time of surgery were linked to endoscopic recurrence, and every patient with clonality above 26.8% (18/57) had recurrence. Only a subgroup of patients, of unstated size, had mucosal CD4 and CD8 T cells sorted and sequenced. Compared with CD4 T cells, sorted CD8 T cells held more high-frequency clones, which suggests that the mucosal expansions were mostly CD8.

In regard to this clone: Its antigen has not been determined. Base qualities are not provided; no much larger clone lies one nucleotide away.

The germline ends are 6 bases apart after V is trimmed by 4 bases and J by 2 bases. From the cysteine through the phenylalanine, the CDR3 covers 13 amino acids. Kept here is only the CDR3 DNA, which spans 39 bases and is read in frame from base 1. As encoded in the germline V gene, CDR1 is SGHTA while CDR2 is FQGNSA. Eligible patients were adults with ileal or ileocolonic Crohn's disease who had an indication for ileocolonic resection. Whole ileal mucosal biopsies were stored frozen at -80°C before DNA extraction. A TRizol-based method was used to extract genomic DNA from the frozen whole biopsies, and the DNA was quantified with a NanoDrop 2000 spectrophotometer. For commercial TCRB immunosequencing, 450 to 550 nanograms of biopsy DNA were submitted for each sample. Adaptive Biotechnology amplified the CDR3 regions from genomic DNA with a two-step multiplex PCR designed to control amplification bias. In the first PCR, primers covered every V and J gene segment, and in the second PCR, barcodes and Illumina adapters were added. CDR3 libraries were sequenced on an Illumina instrument. In the authors' own workflow: Vendor-provided pipelines were combined with custom analysis of raw data in R/Bioconductor under R version 3.3.0. Clonality, which ranges from 0 to 1, was calculated as the inverse of the normalised Shannon entropy across all productive clones. The repertoire share taken up by the top 100 clones defined high-frequency clones, and only clones that passed a 95% confidence test were kept. Repertoire diversity was measured with the Simpson index, and overlap between samples was measured with the Morisita-Horn index. In TCRdb, the immuneACCESS table is reduced to in-frame sequences with V and J assigned. These tables do not hold every clone; where another copy was compared, an unresolved V gene accounts for under half, and the others remain unexplained. V and J calls and clone size come straight from that table; D and trimming were deduced from the DNA. This sample holds roughly 7,000 clones; roughly 80% were observed only once. Just under 3% of the sample lies in the top ten.

The sequence was collected from an adult with Crohn's disease. Recombination connected TRBV7-2 to TRBJ1-5; tentative D gene TRBD1, with 5 bases matching. Sequencing used ileal tissue. The nucleotide sequence is given as TGTGCCAGCAGCTCACAGGGCAATCAGCCCCAGCATTTT. This encodes CASSSQGNQPQHF.